The sequence of this T cell receptor beta chain was determined in a study of glioma-infiltrating T cells. Broader study findings: Tissue and blood shared very few CDR3 sequences. Above-expected tissue-blood divergence occurred in all gliomas, most in low-grade ones.

The V and J ends lost 0 bases and 5 bases respectively, with 13 bases between them. CDR1 is MGHRA and CDR2 is YSYEKL in the germline V gene. The CDR3 extends over 15 amino acids. Using RNA template, CDR3s of TCR alpha and beta were amplified with iRepertoire arm-PCR. For one-step reverse transcription and amplification, about 85-400 ng of tissue mRNA or PBMC total RNA was used. Each CDR3 protein gets one entry after TCRdb re-called the multiplex PCR reads with MiXCR. Of 150,000 or so distinct CDR3 sequences in the sample, about 39% were seen once. Notes on this clonotype: The antigen is undetermined.

Sequences were obtained from glioma tissue, nonneoplastic brain tissue, or PBMCs (not recorded which). The gene calls are TRBV4-1 and TRBJ1-2; a weak D match, TRBD1 (5 bases). The source is a human donor with low-grade glioma or glioblastoma, undergoing nonglioma brain surgery, or in good health (not recorded which). The CDR3 nucleotides are TGCGCCAGCAGCCAAGAGGGGGGGTCGGCATATGGCTACACCTTC. Its translation is CASSQEGGSAYGYTF.